Shown below are 8 T cell receptor beta chains from a single sample sequenced in a study of T cell responses to AZD1222 COVID-19 vaccine. Sequencing was performed with immunoSEQ multiplex PCR; in TCRdb, only in-frame clones are kept and a portion is missing. The profile covers roughly 200,000 clones, with approximately 90% appearing a single time and 1.5% to 2% taken by the ten largest. The starting material was peripheral blood, obtained 28 days after the second AZD1222 dose. The receptors here all came from an adult who received the AZD1222 COVID-19 vaccine.

This clone was seen a handful of times. The chain employs TRBV14 and TRBJ2-7; no firm D call. V lost 2 bases and J 1 base, leaving 15 bases between the germline ends. Germline V gives CDR1 SGHDN, CDR2 FVKESK. CDR3 size: 16 residues. The CDR3 DNA reads TGTGCCAGCAGCCAAATTGGCCCTTACCCGTCCTACGAGCAGTACTTC. Its protein is CASSQIGPYPSYEQYF.

J is TRBJ2-3 and V is TRBV3-1 (or the pseudogene TRBV3-2); D uncertain. Germline CDR1 LGHDT, CDR2 YNNKEL (reference sequence). The CDR3 length is 13 residues. Trimming took 3 bases from V and 7 from J, leaving 11 bases between them. This CDR3 reads CASSHPGPYTQYF. CDR3 nucleotide sequence: TGTGCCAGCAGCCACCCCGGCCCCTATACGCAGTATTTT.

The chain uses TRBV18 and TRBJ2-5, with TRBD1 matching 8 bases. J was trimmed by 5 bases and V by 3 bases; bases with no gene match: 11. The CDR3 loop spans 16 amino acids. The germline V gene has CDR1 KGHSH and CDR2 LQKENI. The CDR3 loop reads CASSPIRTGLSETQYF. As DNA, the CDR3 is TGTGCCAGCTCACCGATAAGGACAGGGTTATCGGAGACCCAGTACTTC. Drawing the rest from reference TRBV18 and TRBJ2-5, the complete variable domain is NAGVMQNPRHLVRRRGQEARLRCSPMKGHSHVYWYRQLPEEGLKFMVYLQKENIIDESGMPKERFSAEFPKEGPSILRIQQVVRGDSAAYFCASSPIRTGLSETQYFGPGTRLLVL.

The chain uses TRBV5-3 and TRBJ2-5; a weak D match, TRBD2 (7 bases). TRBV5-3 is assigned to the ORF class and has an uncertain function. The CDR3 loop spans 17 amino acids. V lost 3 bases, J lost 0 bases, and 18 bases lay in between. The CDR3 sequence is CARSWRGGPSYQETQYF. CDR3 nucleotides: TGTGCCAGAAGCTGGAGGGGGGGGCCCTCGTACCAAGAGACCCAGTACTTC.

The V gene is TRBV27, the J gene TRBJ1-5; D is unresolved. This CDR3 is built from 10 residues. V was clipped by 8 bases and J by 5 bases, with 4 bases between them. In germline, CDR1 is MNHEY, CDR2 SMNVEV (reference sequence). The CDR3 is CASGHQPQHF. In DNA, the CDR3 is TGTGCCAGCGGCCATCAGCCCCAGCATTTT.

The chain links TRBV7-2 to TRBJ2-2, with 9 bases lining up with TRBD2. The CDR3 has 17 residues. From germline, CDR1 is SGHTA and CDR2 FQGNSA. V trimming: 3 bases; J trimming: 4 bases; junction bases outside the gene matches: 9. The CDR3 nucleotides are TGTGCCAGCAGCTTGGTGGCGGGAGGGCCGACCACCGGGGAGCTGTTTTTT. Translation gives CASSLVAGGPTTGELFF.

The chain links TRBV3-1 (or the pseudogene TRBV3-2) to TRBJ2-7; D remains ambiguous. Trimming took 4 bases from V and 0 from J, leaving 16 bases between them. The germline V gene has CDR1 LGHDT and CDR2 YNNKEL (reference sequence). There are 16 residues in the CDR3. The CDR3 here is CASSPVVGHDSYEQYF. DNA for the CDR3: TGTGCCAGCAGCCCGGTAGTAGGGCACGACTCCTACGAGCAGTACTTC.

This clone was recorded only once. The CDR3 here is CATMGLSYEQYF. Here the CDR3 DNA reads TGTGCCACCATGGGGCTAAGCTACGAGCAGTACTTC. The rearrangement uses TRBV10-3 and TRBJ2-7, with TRBD1 as a possible D gene (5 bases). The CDR3 runs to 12 residues. Trimming left V 10 bases short and J 3 bases short, with 13 bases between. Germline CDR1 is ENHRY and CDR2 is SYGVKD.